Listed below are T cell receptor beta chains from one sample, sequenced in a study of post-analysis software for immune sequencing data. One entry per CDR3 protein, called by TCRdb with MiXCR from the PCR reads. The data hold about 770,000 distinct CDR3 sequences, with around 45% observed a single time. Sequencing input: blood. Receptor source: a girl between 10 and 17 years old with multiple sclerosis. CDR3s include the opening cysteine and the closing phenylalanine or tryptophan. Fields, in order: D gene, J gene, V gene, clone size, CDR3 protein, CDR3 DNA. The D gene is left open where the match is weak. Only part of the rows carry a size: once, few, many, or a class if the clone is expanded.

d_gene: NA; j_gene: TRBJ2-7; v_gene: TRBV27; abundance: few; CDR3aa: CASSLSPQGYYDEQYF; CDR3nt: TGTGCCAGCAGTTTATCTCCCCAGGGGTATTACGACGAGCAGTACTTC
d_gene: NA; j_gene: TRBJ1-6; v_gene: TRBV4-3; abundance: NA; CDR3aa: CAGSQDKGTNSPLHF; CDR3nt: TGCGCCGGCAGCCAAGATAAGGGCACCAATTCACCCCTCCACTTT
d_gene: NA; j_gene: TRBJ2-1; v_gene: TRBV6-5; abundance: NA; CDR3aa: CTSSYGAGSQFF; CDR3nt: TGTACCAGCAGTTACGGGGCCGGTAGCCAGTTCTTC
d_gene: NA; j_gene: TRBJ2-1; v_gene: TRBV20-1; abundance: few; CDR3aa: CSATGPSGRYNEQFF; CDR3nt: TGCAGTGCCACCGGCCCCAGCGGGCGGTACAATGAGCAGTTCTTC
d_gene: NA; j_gene: TRBJ1-2; v_gene: TRBV15; abundance: NA; CDR3aa: CATSRDRGTYGYTF; CDR3nt: TGTGCCACCAGCAGAGATAGAGGGACCTATGGCTACACCTTC
d_gene: NA; j_gene: TRBJ2-1; v_gene: TRBV5-1; abundance: NA; CDR3aa: CASSLGAEGNEQFF; CDR3nt: TGCGCCAGCAGCTTGGGTGCGGAGGGCAATGAGCAGTTCTTC
d_gene: TRBD1; j_gene: TRBJ1-2; v_gene: TRBV4-3; abundance: few; CDR3aa: CASSHRPGQGYGYTF; CDR3nt: TGCGCCAGCAGCCACCGACCTGGACAGGGCTATGGCTACACCTTC
d_gene: TRBD2; j_gene: TRBJ2-4; v_gene: TRBV20-1; abundance: NA; CDR3aa: CSARSGGKNIQYF; CDR3nt: TGCAGTGCTAGGTCGGGGGGCAAAAACATTCAGTACTTC
d_gene: NA; j_gene: TRBJ2-1; v_gene: TRBV15; abundance: NA; CDR3aa: CATSRLGGIDEQFF; CDR3nt: TGTGCCACCAGCCGCCTGGGGGGTATCGATGAGCAGTTCTTC
d_gene: NA; j_gene: TRBJ2-3; v_gene: TRBV7-3; abundance: once; CDR3aa: CASSSVPGQSADTQYF; CDR3nt: TGTGCCAGCAGCTCCGTGCCGGGACAAAGTGCAGATACGCAGTATTTT
d_gene: TRBD2; j_gene: TRBJ2-5; v_gene: TRBV4-2; abundance: NA; CDR3aa: CASSPLAGGSQETQYF; CDR3nt: TGTGCCAGCAGCCCATTAGCGGGAGGATCCCAAGAGACCCAGTACTTC
d_gene: NA; j_gene: TRBJ2-7; v_gene: TRBV20-1; abundance: NA; CDR3aa: CSAREIATTYNEQYF; CDR3nt: TGCAGTGCTAGAGAGATAGCTACCACCTACAATGAGCAGTACTTC
d_gene: NA; j_gene: TRBJ2-2; v_gene: TRBV29-1; abundance: few; CDR3aa: CSVGRENTGELFF; CDR3nt: TGCAGCGTTGGTCGGGAGAACACCGGGGAGCTGTTTTTT
d_gene: NA; j_gene: TRBJ1-1; v_gene: TRBV11-2; abundance: NA; CDR3aa: CASSLGFNMNTEAFF; CDR3nt: TGTGCCAGCAGCTTAGGATTTAACATGAACACTGAAGCTTTCTTT
d_gene: TRBD2; j_gene: TRBJ2-5; v_gene: TRBV10-2; abundance: few; CDR3aa: CATATPTSGEQYF; CDR3nt: TGCGCCACCGCGACCCCTACTAGCGGAGAGCAGTACTTC
d_gene: TRBD1; j_gene: TRBJ2-5; v_gene: TRBV7-2; abundance: NA; CDR3aa: CASSLSRGQGAWTQYF; CDR3nt: TGTGCCAGCAGCTTAAGTAGGGGACAGGGGGCGTGGACCCAGTACTTC
d_gene: NA; j_gene: TRBJ2-1; v_gene: TRBV24-1; abundance: NA; CDR3aa: CATSDPAPSSYNEQFF; CDR3nt: TGTGCCACCAGTGACCCAGCCCCGAGCTCCTACAATGAGCAGTTCTTC
d_gene: NA; j_gene: TRBJ2-1; v_gene: TRBV27; abundance: NA; CDR3aa: CASSSRTDYNEQFF; CDR3nt: TGTGCCAGCAGTTCCCGGACGGACTACAATGAGCAGTTCTTC
d_gene: TRBD2; j_gene: TRBJ2-1; v_gene: TRBV20-1; abundance: NA; CDR3aa: CSPVAGWHNEQFF; CDR3nt: TGCAGTCCTGTAGCGGGATGGCACAATGAGCAGTTCTTC
d_gene: NA; j_gene: TRBJ1-5; v_gene: TRBV12-3/TRBV12-4; abundance: NA; CDR3aa: CASSCGDSNQPQHF; CDR3nt: TGTGCCAGCAGTTGCGGGGATAGCAATCAGCCCCAGCATTTT
d_gene: NA; j_gene: TRBJ1-1; v_gene: TRBV9; abundance: NA; CDR3aa: CASSYGTGTEAFF; CDR3nt: TGTGCCAGCAGTTACGGAACTGGGACTGAAGCTTTCTTT
d_gene: TRBD1; j_gene: TRBJ2-7; v_gene: TRBV20-1; abundance: NA; CDR3aa: CSAREWDRDYYEQYF; CDR3nt: TGCAGTGCTAGAGAGTGGGACAGGGACTACTACGAGCAGTACTTC
d_gene: TRBD2; j_gene: TRBJ2-7; v_gene: TRBV7-9; abundance: few; CDR3aa: CASSPSTSGMYEQYF; CDR3nt: TGTGCCAGCAGCCCATCGACTAGCGGGATGTACGAGCAGTACTTC
d_gene: TRBD2; j_gene: TRBJ2-3; v_gene: TRBV12-3/TRBV12-4; abundance: few; CDR3aa: CASSYPQRELDTQYF; CDR3nt: TGTGCCAGCAGTTACCCCCAGCGGGAGTTAGATACGCAGTATTTT
d_gene: TRBD1; j_gene: TRBJ1-1; v_gene: TRBV5-1; abundance: NA; CDR3aa: CASSPDRGMNTEAFF; CDR3nt: TGCGCCAGCAGCCCAGACAGGGGAATGAACACTGAAGCTTTCTTT
d_gene: TRBD2; j_gene: TRBJ2-1; v_gene: TRBV12-3/TRBV12-4; abundance: NA; CDR3aa: CASSSGTSVQEQFF; CDR3nt: TGTGCCAGCAGTTCCGGGACTAGCGTTCAGGAGCAGTTCTTC
d_gene: NA; j_gene: TRBJ1-2; v_gene: TRBV5-1; abundance: NA; CDR3aa: CASSSDPGPGGDGYTF; CDR3nt: TGCGCCAGCAGTTCTGACCCGGGGCCAGGAGGCGATGGCTACACCTTC
d_gene: TRBD1; j_gene: TRBJ1-2; v_gene: TRBV5-6; abundance: NA; CDR3aa: CASSIPPGQGARIYGYTF; CDR3nt: TGTGCCAGCAGCATACCACCGGGACAGGGGGCGAGAATCTATGGCTACACCTTC
d_gene: TRBD1; j_gene: TRBJ1-2; v_gene: TRBV29-1; abundance: NA; CDR3aa: CSVEVTGGSGYGYIF; CDR3nt: TGCAGCGTTGAGGTCACAGGGGGCAGCGGCTATGGCTACATCTTC
d_gene: NA; j_gene: TRBJ2-7; v_gene: TRBV10-2; abundance: few; CDR3aa: CASKDGSTYEQYF; CDR3nt: TGCGCCAGCAAGGACGGATCCACCTACGAGCAGTACTTC
d_gene: NA; j_gene: TRBJ2-6; v_gene: TRBV15; abundance: NA; CDR3aa: CATSKKRHGTFSGANVLTF; CDR3nt: TGTGCCACCAGCAAGAAAAGACATGGCACATTCTCTGGGGCCAACGTCCTGACTTTC
d_gene: TRBD2; j_gene: TRBJ2-5; v_gene: TRBV4-2; abundance: NA; CDR3aa: CASSQDQGTSRKTQYF; CDR3nt: TGTGCCAGCAGCCAAGATCAGGGGACTAGCAGGAAGACCCAGTACTTC
d_gene: NA; j_gene: TRBJ2-7; v_gene: TRBV20-1; abundance: few; CDR3aa: CSASGLGGNYEQYF; CDR3nt: TGCAGTGCTAGTGGTTTGGGCGGGAACTACGAGCAGTACTTC
d_gene: NA; j_gene: TRBJ1-1; v_gene: TRBV4-2; abundance: NA; CDR3aa: CASSQDPLVGNTEAFF; CDR3nt: TGTGCCAGCAGCCAAGATCCCCTCGTGGGAAACACTGAAGCTTTCTTT
d_gene: NA; j_gene: TRBJ2-1; v_gene: TRBV5-1; abundance: NA; CDR3aa: CASSFRGTVGNEQFF; CDR3nt: TGCGCCAGCAGCTTCCGGGGAACCGTCGGGAATGAGCAGTTCTTC
d_gene: NA; j_gene: TRBJ1-2; v_gene: TRBV28; abundance: NA; CDR3aa: CASSEGADYGYTF; CDR3nt: TGTGCCAGCAGCGAAGGGGCCGACTATGGCTACACCTTC
d_gene: TRBD1; j_gene: TRBJ2-3; v_gene: TRBV7-2; abundance: NA; CDR3aa: CASNRQGNTDTQYF; CDR3nt: TGTGCCAGCAACAGACAGGGGAACACAGATACGCAGTATTTT
d_gene: NA; j_gene: TRBJ2-5; v_gene: TRBV30; abundance: NA; CDR3aa: CAWSRDFQETQYF; CDR3nt: TGTGCCTGGAGTAGGGACTTCCAAGAGACCCAGTACTTC
d_gene: NA; j_gene: TRBJ2-1; v_gene: TRBV15; abundance: NA; CDR3aa: CATSRRGSRVYNEQFF; CDR3nt: TGTGCCACCAGCAGGAGAGGGAGTAGAGTCTACAATGAGCAGTTCTTC
d_gene: NA; j_gene: TRBJ1-5; v_gene: TRBV28; abundance: NA; CDR3aa: CASSLSGLVQHF; CDR3nt: TGTGCCAGCAGTTTATCAGGGTTAGTCCAGCATTTT
d_gene: NA; j_gene: TRBJ1-1; v_gene: TRBV12-3/TRBV12-4; abundance: NA; CDR3aa: CASRPMVGNTEAFF; CDR3nt: TGTGCCAGCAGACCCATGGTCGGGAACACTGAAGCTTTCTTT
d_gene: NA; j_gene: TRBJ2-5; v_gene: TRBV29-1; abundance: few; CDR3aa: CSVEPRGHKTQYF; CDR3nt: TGCAGCGTTGAACCCAGGGGTCACAAGACCCAGTACTTC
d_gene: NA; j_gene: TRBJ2-7; v_gene: TRBV6-1; abundance: NA; CDR3aa: CASSKTNRDGYEQYF; CDR3nt: TGTGCCAGCAGTAAAACAAACAGGGACGGGTACGAGCAGTACTTC
d_gene: NA; j_gene: TRBJ1-2; v_gene: TRBV29-1; abundance: NA; CDR3aa: CSVDSRTKSYGYTF; CDR3nt: TGCAGCGTTGATTCCAGGACCAAGAGCTATGGCTACACCTTC
d_gene: NA; j_gene: TRBJ1-6; v_gene: TRBV6-5; abundance: NA; CDR3aa: CASSQSAYNSPLHF; CDR3nt: TGTGCCAGCAGTCAATCGGCGTACAATTCACCCCTCCACTTT
d_gene: NA; j_gene: TRBJ2-7; v_gene: TRBV7-8; abundance: few; CDR3aa: CASSLWRASASYEQYF; CDR3nt: TGTGCCAGCAGCTTATGGAGGGCTAGCGCCTCCTACGAGCAGTACTTC
d_gene: TRBD2; j_gene: TRBJ2-5; v_gene: TRBV4-1; abundance: NA; CDR3aa: CASSQDQAGTQETQYF; CDR3nt: TGCGCCAGCAGCCAAGATCAAGCGGGGACCCAAGAGACCCAGTACTTC
d_gene: TRBD1; j_gene: TRBJ2-7; v_gene: TRBV29-1; abundance: few; CDR3aa: CSVEERDREYF; CDR3nt: TGCAGCGTTGAAGAACGGGACAGGGAGTACTTC
d_gene: NA; j_gene: TRBJ1-5; v_gene: TRBV7-9; abundance: few; CDR3aa: CASSLSGSGIQPQHF; CDR3nt: TGTGCCAGCAGCTTATCCGGTTCGGGAATCCAGCCCCAGCATTTT
d_gene: NA; j_gene: TRBJ2-7; v_gene: TRBV30; abundance: NA; CDR3aa: CACSPWAGRTYEQYF; CDR3nt: TGTGCCTGCTCACCCTGGGCGGGGAGGACCTACGAGCAGTACTTC
d_gene: NA; j_gene: TRBJ2-1; v_gene: TRBV15; abundance: NA; CDR3aa: CATSSSHGSYNEQFF; CDR3nt: TGTGCCACCAGCAGCTCCCATGGTTCCTACAATGAGCAGTTCTTC
d_gene: TRBD1; j_gene: TRBJ2-5; v_gene: TRBV7-9; abundance: NA; CDR3aa: CASSMDRGLRETQYF; CDR3nt: TGTGCCAGCAGCATGGACAGGGGCCTACGAGAGACCCAGTACTTC
d_gene: TRBD1; j_gene: TRBJ2-1; v_gene: TRBV12-5; abundance: NA; CDR3aa: CASGHQTGLNEQFF; CDR3nt: TGTGCTAGTGGTCACCAGACAGGGCTCAATGAGCAGTTCTTC
d_gene: NA; j_gene: TRBJ1-1; v_gene: TRBV7-9; abundance: NA; CDR3aa: CASSLWDEAFF; CDR3nt: TGTGCCAGCAGCCTTTGGGATGAAGCTTTCTTT
d_gene: TRBD2; j_gene: TRBJ2-7; v_gene: TRBV27; abundance: few; CDR3aa: CASRTSLATTYEQYF; CDR3nt: TGTGCCAGCAGGACTTCACTAGCGACAACCTACGAGCAGTACTTC
d_gene: NA; j_gene: TRBJ2-3; v_gene: TRBV7-2; abundance: NA; CDR3aa: CAGQGGGSRDTQYF; CDR3nt: TGTGCCGGGCAGGGGGGCGGGAGTAGAGATACGCAGTATTTT
d_gene: TRBD1; j_gene: TRBJ2-1; v_gene: TRBV29-1; abundance: few; CDR3aa: CSVDSDRVNLDNEQFF; CDR3nt: TGCAGCGTTGATTCGGACAGGGTAAACTTGGACAATGAGCAGTTCTTC
d_gene: TRBD1; j_gene: TRBJ1-5; v_gene: TRBV28; abundance: NA; CDR3aa: CASSSKTGPYNQPQHF; CDR3nt: TGTGCCAGCAGTTCCAAGACAGGGCCATACAATCAGCCCCAGCATTTT
d_gene: NA; j_gene: TRBJ2-1; v_gene: TRBV7-7; abundance: NA; CDR3aa: CASSQTTYNEQFF; CDR3nt: TGTGCTAGCAGCCAGACCACCTACAATGAGCAGTTCTTC
d_gene: TRBD2; j_gene: TRBJ2-3; v_gene: TRBV12-3/TRBV12-4; abundance: NA; CDR3aa: CASSLRAGADTEYF; CDR3nt: TGTGCCAGCAGTTTGAGAGCGGGAGCGGATACGGAGTATTTT